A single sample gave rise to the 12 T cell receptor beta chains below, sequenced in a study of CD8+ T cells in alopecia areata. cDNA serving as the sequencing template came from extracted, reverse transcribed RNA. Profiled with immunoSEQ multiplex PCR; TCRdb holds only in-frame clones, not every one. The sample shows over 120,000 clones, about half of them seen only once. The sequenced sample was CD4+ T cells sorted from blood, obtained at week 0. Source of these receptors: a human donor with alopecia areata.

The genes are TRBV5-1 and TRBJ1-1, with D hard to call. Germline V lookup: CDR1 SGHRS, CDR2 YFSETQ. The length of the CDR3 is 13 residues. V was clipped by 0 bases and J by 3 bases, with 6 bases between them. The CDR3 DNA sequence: TGCGCCAGCAGCTTGGACCGATACACTGAAGCTTTCTTT. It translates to CASSLDRYTEAFF.

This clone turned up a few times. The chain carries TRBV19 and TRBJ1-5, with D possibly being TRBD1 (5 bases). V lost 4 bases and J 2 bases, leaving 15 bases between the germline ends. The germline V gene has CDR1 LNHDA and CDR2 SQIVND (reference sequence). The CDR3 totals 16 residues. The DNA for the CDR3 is TGTGCCAGTAGTACCCAGCAGGGTGTTGGCAATCAGCCCCAGCATTTT. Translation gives CASSTQQGVGNQPQHF. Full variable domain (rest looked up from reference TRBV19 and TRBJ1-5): DGGITQSPKYLFRKEGQNVTLSCEQNLNHDAMYWYRQDPGQGLRLIYYSQIVNDFQKGDIAEGYSVSREKKESFPLTVTSAQKNPTAFYLCASSTQQGVGNQPQHFGDGTRLSIL.

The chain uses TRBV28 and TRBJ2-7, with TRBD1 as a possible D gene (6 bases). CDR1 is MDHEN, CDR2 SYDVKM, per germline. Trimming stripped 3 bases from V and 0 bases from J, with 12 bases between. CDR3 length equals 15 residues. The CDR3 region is CASSLAGAVSYEQYF. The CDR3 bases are TGTGCCAGCAGTTTGGCAGGGGCGGTCTCCTACGAGCAGTACTTC.

Here the CDR3 DNA reads TGTGCCTGGAATTTGGGTCAGGCCTATGGCTACACCTTC. Its translation is CAWNLGQAYGYTF. The chain links TRBV30 to TRBJ1-2; D gene unclear. The germline CDR1 and CDR2 sequences are GTSNPN and SVGIG (reference sequence). The CDR3 is 13 amino acids. The V and J ends lost 4 bases and 4 bases respectively, with 13 bases between them.

The CDR3 region is CAWSVLGQGDGYTF. Here the CDR3 DNA reads TGTGCCTGGAGTGTTCTGGGACAGGGTGATGGCTACACCTTC. The V and J genes are TRBV30 and TRBJ1-2, with TRBD1 matching 9 bases. V lost 0 bases, J lost 6 bases, and 5 bases stayed unmatched. The CDR3 totals 14 residues. CDR1 is GTSNPN, CDR2 SVGIG, per germline (reference sequence).

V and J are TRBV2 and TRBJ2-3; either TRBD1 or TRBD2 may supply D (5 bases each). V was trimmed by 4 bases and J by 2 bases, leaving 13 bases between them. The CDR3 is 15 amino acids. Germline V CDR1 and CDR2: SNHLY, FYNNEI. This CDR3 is CASSGGRLITDTQYF. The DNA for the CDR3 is TGTGCCAGCAGTGGGGGACGCTTAATCACAGATACGCAGTATTTT. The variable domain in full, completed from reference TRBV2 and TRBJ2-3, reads EPEVTQTPSHQVTQMGQEVILRCVPISNHLYFYWYRQILGQKVEFLVSFYNNEISEKSEIFDDQFSVERPDGSNFTLKIRSTKLEDSAMYFCASSGGRLITDTQYFGPGTRLTVL.

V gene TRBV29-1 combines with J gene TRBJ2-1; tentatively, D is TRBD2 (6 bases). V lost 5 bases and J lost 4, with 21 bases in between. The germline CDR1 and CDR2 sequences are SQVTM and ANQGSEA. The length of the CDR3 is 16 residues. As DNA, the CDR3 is TGCAGCGTTCCCGGAGGGGCCTCCCTTCTTTACAATGAGCAGTTCTTC. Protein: CSVPGGASLLYNEQFF.

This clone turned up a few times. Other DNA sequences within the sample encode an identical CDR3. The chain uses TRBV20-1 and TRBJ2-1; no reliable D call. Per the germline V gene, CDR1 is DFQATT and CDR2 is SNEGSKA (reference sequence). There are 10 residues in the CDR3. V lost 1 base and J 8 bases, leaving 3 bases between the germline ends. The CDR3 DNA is TGCAGTGCTAGAGGTTATGAGCAGTTCTTC. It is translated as CSARGYEQFF.

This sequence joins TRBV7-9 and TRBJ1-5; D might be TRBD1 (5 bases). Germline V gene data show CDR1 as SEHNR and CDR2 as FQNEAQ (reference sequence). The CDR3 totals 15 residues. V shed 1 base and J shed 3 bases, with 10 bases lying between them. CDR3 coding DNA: TGTGCCAGCAGCTTAGTAGGGGCCGACAATCAGCCCCAGCATTTT. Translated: CASSLVGADNQPQHF.

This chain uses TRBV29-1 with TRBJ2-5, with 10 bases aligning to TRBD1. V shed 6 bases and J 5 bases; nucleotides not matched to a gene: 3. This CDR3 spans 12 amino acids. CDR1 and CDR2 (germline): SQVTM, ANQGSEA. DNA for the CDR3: TGCAGCGTAGTGGGACAGGGGGAGACCCAGTACTTC. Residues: CSVVGQGETQYF.

This CDR3 is CAWRGPSRNEQFF. CDR3 DNA sequence: TGTGCCTGGAGGGGGCCCTCAAGGAATGAGCAGTTCTTC. The genes are TRBV30 and TRBJ2-1, with D tentatively TRBD1 (5 bases). Germline lookup yields CDR1 GTSNPN and CDR2 SVGIG (reference sequence). Trimming cost V 3 bases and J 7 bases, with 13 bases left between them. This CDR3 region has 13 residues.

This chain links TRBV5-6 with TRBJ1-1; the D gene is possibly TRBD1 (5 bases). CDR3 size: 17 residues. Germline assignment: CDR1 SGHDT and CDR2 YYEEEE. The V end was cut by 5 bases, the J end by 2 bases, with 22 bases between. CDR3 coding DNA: TGTGCCAGCAGTTCGACGGCTTTGGACCAGGGTAACACTGAAGCTTTCTTT. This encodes CASSSTALDQGNTEAFF. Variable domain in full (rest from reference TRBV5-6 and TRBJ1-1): DAGVTQSPTHLIKTRGQQVTLRCSPKSGHDTVSWYQQALGQGPQFIFQYYEEEERQRGNFPDRFSGHQFPNYSSELNVNALLLGDSALYLCASSSTALDQGNTEAFFGQGTRLTVV.